Given below is one T cell receptor (beta chain) in context. V lost 3 bases and J 0 bases, leaving 8 bases between the germline ends. Germline loops: CDR1 SEHNR, CDR2 FQNEAQ (reference sequence). This CDR3 has 14 amino acids. The data belong to a study of CD8+CD57+ T cells in acquired aplastic anemia. The wider study: Yields of DNA that came from sorted CD4+ and CD8+ cells averaged roughly 3 ug.

The authors sequenced patients whose flow cytometry had shown CD8+CD57+ cell expansion. In all patients, the disease was severe acquired aplastic anemia. Both TCR beta VDJ combination and CDR3 sequence profiling were carried out. Genomic DNA was the template for this profiling. TCRdb passed the reads through MiXCR, listing each CDR3 protein once. This sample has about 260,000 distinct CDR3 sequences, with 82% found just once. Sequencing used sorted CD4+, CD8+, or CD8+CD57+ T cells (not recorded which) from PBMCs. The TCR sequence derives from a human donor with aplastic anemia. V usage is TRBV7-9 and J usage is TRBJ1-1; D remains unclear. The CDR3 DNA sequence: TGTGCCAGCAGCTTGAAGGGCATGAACACTGAAGCTTTCTTT. It specifies CASSLKGMNTEAFF.